These 6 T cell receptor beta chains share one sample of origin, sequenced in a study of cytomegalovirus exposure and HLA in healthy donors. PCR involved 60 Vbeta and 13 Jbeta primers. Produced via immunoSEQ multiplex PCR; TCRdb's table is partial and in-frame only. The sample carries about 160,000 clones, 82% recorded once. The sample comprised PBMCs. These receptors originate from a male donor in good health and CMV-seronegative.

CDR3 sequence (DNA): TGTGCCAGCAGCCTCCAGGCCGGGGAGCTGTTTTTT. It encodes CASSLQAGELFF. The chain employs TRBV14 and TRBJ2-2; D remains unclear. Germline V CDR1 and CDR2: SGHDN, FVKESK. CDR3 length: 12 residues. Trimming left V 4 bases short and J 6 bases short, with 6 bases between. Full variable domain (outside the CDR3, taken from reference TRBV14 and TRBJ2-2): EAGVTQFPSHSVIEKGQTVTLRCDPISGHDNLYWYRRVMGKEIKFLLHFVKESKQDESGMPNNRFLAERTGGTYSTLKVQPAELEDSGVYFCASSLQAGELFFGEGSRLTVL.

This clone came up once. The V gene is TRBV15, the J gene TRBJ1-4; TRBD1 matches at 9 bases. J lost 8 bases, V lost 1 base, and 5 bases had no gene match. CDR1 and CDR2 from the germline V gene are LNHNV and YYDKDF (reference sequence). The CDR3 has 15 amino acids. CDR3 sequence (DNA): TGTGCCACCAGCAGAGGGGGACAGGGCTACGAAAAACTGTTTTTT. Translating it yields CATSRGGQGYEKLFF. The full variable domain, its missing parts supplied by reference TRBV15 and TRBJ1-4, is DAMVIQNPRYQVTQFGKPVTLSCSQTLNHNVMYWYQQKSSQAPKLLFHYYDKDFNNEADTPDNFQSRRPNTSFCFLDIRSPGLGDTAMYLCATSRGGQGYEKLFFGSGTQLSVL.

V gene TRBV6-5 combines with J gene TRBJ2-2, with TRBD2 matching over 10 bases. CDR1 and CDR2 from the germline V gene are MNHEY and SVGAGI. The V and J ends lost 4 bases and 2 bases, in that order; junction bases with no gene match: 4. This CDR3 is 16 amino acids long. The CDR3: CASSSLAGANTGELFF. As DNA, the CDR3 is TGTGCCAGCAGTTCTCTAGCGGGGGCTAACACCGGGGAGCTGTTTTTT.

This chain links TRBV14 with TRBJ2-1; 11 nucleotides align to TRBD2. The germline V gene has CDR1 SGHDN and CDR2 FVKESK. The junction had 6 bases not matched to a gene; V was cut back by 1 base and J by 7 bases. This CDR3 has 16 amino acids. CDR3 nucleotides: TGTGCCAGCAGCCAAGTAGCGGGAGGGCGGGGGAATGAGCAGTTCTTC. Encoded protein: CASSQVAGGRGNEQFF.

The rearrangement links TRBV11-2 to TRBJ1-4; 9 bases align to TRBD1. The germline gives CDR1 SGHAT, CDR2 FQNNGV. Trimming removed 3 bases from V and 4 bases from J; junction bases left unmatched: 9. The CDR3 is 17 amino acids. CDR3 protein: CASSLGQGKLSNEKLFF. The CDR3 DNA sequence: TGTGCCAGCAGCTTGGGACAGGGAAAATTGAGTAATGAAAAACTGTTTTTT. The full variable domain, in which reference TRBV11-2 and TRBJ1-4 provide the parts outside the CDR3, is EAGVAQSPRYKIIEKRQSVAFWCNPISGHATLYWYQQILGQGPKLLIQFQNNGVVDDSQLPKDRFSAERLKGVDSTLKIQPAKLEDSAVYLCASSLGQGKLSNEKLFFGSGTQLSVL.

The chain is built from TRBV6-6 and TRBJ1-3; possible D gene TRBD1, 5 bases. Germline CDR1 and CDR2: MNHNY and SVGAGI (reference sequence). The CDR3 is 14 residues long. The ends were cut back, 2 bases at V and 8 bases at J, with 13 bases in the middle. The CDR3 sequence: CASSYAGQGHTIYF. The CDR3 DNA reads TGTGCCAGCAGTTACGCCGGACAAGGTCACACCATATATTTT.